A selection of T cell receptor beta chains follows, all from one sample in a study of blood T cell repertoires in COVID-19. Clones were read by immunoSEQ multiplex PCR, and TCRdb kept only the in-frame ones, dropping some. The table includes around 95,000 clones, about 77% detected once. The sequenced sample consisted of peripheral blood. The receptors were gathered from a man between 65 and 85 years old with active or convalescent COVID-19. Both conserved end residues are part of each CDR3. A D gene is named only where the DNA matches it firmly. Not every row has a clone size; where given, it reads once, few, many or a size class.

j_call: TRBJ1-2
d_call: .
clone_size: once
v_call: TRBV12-3/TRBV12-4
cdr3_nt: TGTGCCAGCAGCCTAGGGACAAACTATGGCTACACCTTC
cdr3_aa: CASSLGTNYGYTF

j_call: TRBJ2-7
d_call: .
clone_size: few
v_call: TRBV5-1
cdr3_nt: TGCGCCAGCAGCTTGGAAAGTTTTCAGGCCTCCTACGAGCAGTACTTC
cdr3_aa: CASSLESFQASYEQYF

j_call: TRBJ2-3
d_call: TRBD2
clone_size: once
v_call: TRBV24-1
cdr3_nt: TGTGCCACCAGTGACCCAGGGACTAGCGGGAAGGATACGCAGTATTTT
cdr3_aa: CATSDPGTSGKDTQYF

j_call: TRBJ2-1
d_call: TRBD2
clone_size: few
v_call: TRBV5-1
cdr3_nt: TGCGCCAGCGCACTAGCGGGAGGAGGTTCCTACAATGAGCAGTTCTTC
cdr3_aa: CASALAGGGSYNEQFF

j_call: TRBJ2-1
d_call: TRBD2
clone_size: .
v_call: TRBV5-1
cdr3_nt: TGCGCCAGCAGCTTACTAGCGGGAGTACCCGTCGGTGAGCAGTTCTTC
cdr3_aa: CASSLLAGVPVGEQFF

j_call: TRBJ1-1
d_call: TRBD1
clone_size: .
v_call: TRBV2
cdr3_nt: TGTGCCTGCAAACCGGGACAGCCGAACACTGAAGCTTTCTTT
cdr3_aa: CACKPGQPNTEAFF

j_call: TRBJ1-1
d_call: .
clone_size: .
v_call: TRBV7-3
cdr3_nt: TGTGCCAGCAGCCGGACTGATAACACTGAAGCTTTCTTT
cdr3_aa: CASSRTDNTEAFF

j_call: TRBJ1-2
d_call: .
clone_size: .
v_call: TRBV6-5
cdr3_nt: TGTGCCAGCAATCCCATTACAGGCTTTGAGGGCTACACCTTC
cdr3_aa: CASNPITGFEGYTF

j_call: TRBJ1-5
d_call: TRBD1
clone_size: once
v_call: TRBV24-1
cdr3_nt: TGTGCCACCAGTGCAGGGGGCGGGCAGCCCCAGCATTTT
cdr3_aa: CATSAGGGQPQHF

j_call: TRBJ1-4
d_call: .
clone_size: .
v_call: TRBV2
cdr3_nt: TGTGCCAGCAGTGAAGCCAAGGGGGTCTTTCACGAAAAACTGTTTTTT
cdr3_aa: CASSEAKGVFHEKLFF

j_call: TRBJ2-5
d_call: TRBD2
clone_size: .
v_call: TRBV30
cdr3_nt: TGTGCCTGGAGGGGCAGCGGGGAATGGGAGACCCAGTACTTC
cdr3_aa: CAWRGSGEWETQYF

j_call: TRBJ1-1
d_call: .
clone_size: .
v_call: TRBV28
cdr3_nt: TGTGCCAGCAGTAACAGCCCCATGAACACTGAAGCTTTCTTT
cdr3_aa: CASSNSPMNTEAFF

j_call: TRBJ1-2
d_call: .
clone_size: .
v_call: TRBV3-1/TRBV3-2
cdr3_nt: TGTGCCAGCAGCCGACAGACCTTTAACTATGGCTACACCTTC
cdr3_aa: CASSRQTFNYGYTF

j_call: TRBJ2-7
d_call: TRBD1
clone_size: .
v_call: TRBV28
cdr3_nt: TGTGCCAGCAGAAGAAGGGGGCGCGTCAACGAGCAGTACTTC
cdr3_aa: CASRRRGRVNEQYF

j_call: TRBJ2-1
d_call: TRBD2
clone_size: .
v_call: TRBV29-1
cdr3_nt: TGCAGCGTTGAAGATCGGGCTAGCGGGAACAATGAGCAGTTCTTC
cdr3_aa: CSVEDRASGNNEQFF

j_call: TRBJ2-7
d_call: .
clone_size: few
v_call: TRBV27
cdr3_nt: TGTGCCAGCAGTGCGGGTCCTACCTACGAGCAGTACTTC
cdr3_aa: CASSAGPTYEQYF

j_call: TRBJ1-6
d_call: .
clone_size: .
v_call: TRBV18
cdr3_nt: TGTGCCAGCTCACCTACAAGCTCCTATAATTCACCCCTCCACTTT
cdr3_aa: CASSPTSSYNSPLHF

j_call: TRBJ2-2
d_call: .
clone_size: .
v_call: TRBV6-5
cdr3_nt: TGTGCCAGCAGTTACGGCCCTAGCTGGGACACCGGGGAGCTGTTTTTT
cdr3_aa: CASSYGPSWDTGELFF

j_call: TRBJ2-3
d_call: .
clone_size: .
v_call: TRBV19
cdr3_nt: TGTGCCAGTAGTATTAGAGGGAGCACAGATACGCAGTATTTT
cdr3_aa: CASSIRGSTDTQYF

j_call: TRBJ2-7
d_call: .
clone_size: .
v_call: TRBV18
cdr3_nt: TGTGCCAGCTCACCACCGATGACTTACGAGCAGTACTTC
cdr3_aa: CASSPPMTYEQYF

j_call: TRBJ2-7
d_call: TRBD2
clone_size: .
v_call: TRBV5-6
cdr3_nt: TGTGCCAGCAGCTTGGCCGATAGCGGGAGGCTGAACTACGAGCAGTACTTC
cdr3_aa: CASSLADSGRLNYEQYF

j_call: TRBJ1-2
d_call: TRBD1
clone_size: .
v_call: TRBV5-8
cdr3_nt: TGTGCCAGCAGCTTGGATATAACAGGGGGAAGCGGTGGCTACACCTTC
cdr3_aa: CASSLDITGGSGGYTF

j_call: TRBJ2-5
d_call: TRBD1
clone_size: .
v_call: TRBV7-8
cdr3_nt: TGTGCCAGCAGGGGACAGACAGGGGTAGGGGAGACCCAGTACTTC
cdr3_aa: CASRGQTGVGETQYF

j_call: TRBJ1-3
d_call: .
clone_size: .
v_call: TRBV7-9
cdr3_nt: TGTGCCAGCAGCTCCGCGTCCCCTGGAAACACCATATATTTT
cdr3_aa: CASSSASPGNTIYF

j_call: TRBJ2-2
d_call: .
clone_size: .
v_call: TRBV12-3/TRBV12-4
cdr3_nt: TGTGCCAGCAGTCCCGGACTGACCGGGGAGCTGTTTTTT
cdr3_aa: CASSPGLTGELFF

j_call: TRBJ2-7
d_call: TRBD1
clone_size: .
v_call: TRBV7-2
cdr3_nt: TGTGCCAGCAGCTTAGGGGGCAGGGGGATAAAAGGCTCCTACGAGCAGTACTTC
cdr3_aa: CASSLGGRGIKGSYEQYF

j_call: TRBJ2-7
d_call: .
clone_size: .
v_call: TRBV5-4
cdr3_nt: TGTGCCAGCAGCTTGGGGGCCCGCCGGGACTACGAGCAGTACTTC
cdr3_aa: CASSLGARRDYEQYF

j_call: TRBJ2-3
d_call: TRBD2
clone_size: few
v_call: TRBV7-9
cdr3_nt: TGTGCCAGCAGCCCCGGGGAGGGCGGATCATATACGCAGTATTTT
cdr3_aa: CASSPGEGGSYTQYF

j_call: TRBJ2-4
d_call: .
clone_size: .
v_call: TRBV5-6
cdr3_nt: TGTGCCAGCAGCCCACAGGGAAGGAACATTCAGTACTTC
cdr3_aa: CASSPQGRNIQYF

j_call: TRBJ2-3
d_call: .
clone_size: .
v_call: TRBV28
cdr3_nt: TGTGCCAGCAGTCTCAGGGCTACTAGCACAGATACGCAGTATTTT
cdr3_aa: CASSLRATSTDTQYF

j_call: TRBJ2-1
d_call: .
clone_size: .
v_call: TRBV7-2
cdr3_nt: TGTGCCAGCAGCTTAGGTTATACAGGGGGGGATGAGCAGTTCTTC
cdr3_aa: CASSLGYTGGDEQFF

j_call: TRBJ1-5
d_call: .
clone_size: .
v_call: TRBV28
cdr3_nt: TGTGCCAGCAGTTGGGCTAATCATCAGCATTTT
cdr3_aa: CASSWANHQHF

j_call: TRBJ1-4
d_call: .
clone_size: .
v_call: TRBV4-1
cdr3_nt: TGCGCCAGCAGCCAAGATGGGAAAGCCCGGGGAGAAAAACTGTTTTTT
cdr3_aa: CASSQDGKARGEKLFF

j_call: TRBJ1-2
d_call: .
clone_size: .
v_call: TRBV21-1
cdr3_nt: .
cdr3_aa: CASRIWGQGANYGYTF

j_call: TRBJ2-5
d_call: .
clone_size: .
v_call: TRBV6-1
cdr3_nt: TGTGCCAGCAGTGATACGGGCAGGGGAGAGACCCAGTACTTC
cdr3_aa: CASSDTGRGETQYF